This T cell receptor (beta chain) was sequenced during a study of shared clonotypes between healthy human individuals. Produced via immunoSEQ multiplex PCR; TCRdb's table is partial and in-frame only. The sample has about 1.1 million clones; around three quarters are singletons. CD4+ cell separation produced CD45RA+ naive and CD45RA-negative memory subsets. On this clone itself: The antigen is not known. The sample contains more than one DNA sequence encoding this CDR3.

This CDR3 contains 14 residues. J gave up 3 bases and V 3 bases, and 1 base lay outside the gene matches. Per the germline V gene, CDR1 is SGHRS and CDR2 is YFSETQ. Study-wide results and limits: Among donors, clonotype sharing was expected to be affected by sequencing depth. What rarefaction showed was incomplete sorted-subset sequencing despite large depth.

The chain joins TRBV5-1 to TRBJ2-5; 11 bases fit TRBD2. What was sequenced was memory CD4+ T cells from PBMCs. Described subset: CD45RA-negative fraction. The sequence was collected from a man between 18 and 35 years old in good health. Some clones in this sample may be carry-over from other donors' samples. This CDR3 reads CASSSGLAEETQYF. The CDR3 bases are TGCGCCAGCAGCTCGGGACTAGCGGAAGAGACCCAGTACTTC.